Shown below are 3 T cell receptor beta chains from a single sample sequenced in a study of graft-versus-host responses after intestinal transplantation. Clones were sequenced by immunoSEQ multiplex PCR, and TCRdb holds only the in-frame ones, with some missing. The data contain some 95,000 clones, about 91% of them singletons. These receptors lack a known antigen. Sequencing used unstimulated CD8+ T cells sorted from spleen or lymph node cells, obtained before intestinal transplant. Receptors originate from a human donor who received an intestinal transplant.

This clone was picked up one time. The chain has TRBV9 and TRBJ2-1; TRBD2 matches 8 bases. This CDR3 has 13 amino acids. The germline CDR1 and CDR2 sequences are SGDLS and YYNGEE. The junction had 2 bases not matched to a gene; V was cut back by 3 bases and J by 6 bases. CDR3 residues: CASSAGGINEQFF. CDR3 coding DNA: TGTGCCAGCAGCGCGGGGGGGATCAATGAGCAGTTCTTC. The whole variable domain, remainder taken from reference TRBV9 and TRBJ2-1, is DSGVTQTPKHLITATGQRVTLRCSPRSGDLSVYWYQQSLDQGLQFLIQYYNGEERAKGNILERFSAQQFPDLHSELNLSSLELGDSALYFCASSAGGINEQFFGPGTRLTVL.

The chain employs TRBV11-2 and TRBJ2-1; 10 nucleotides line up with TRBD2. Per germline, CDR1 SGHAT and CDR2 FQNNGV. With V trimmed by 10 bases and J by 7 bases, 7 bases remained unmatched. This CDR3 spans 13 amino acids. CDR3 region: CAISSGSINEQFF. CDR3 in DNA: TGTGCCATCTCTAGCGGGAGTATTAATGAGCAGTTCTTC. Supplemented by reference TRBV11-2 and TRBJ2-1, the full variable domain reads EAGVAQSPRYKIIEKRQSVAFWCNPISGHATLYWYQQILGQGPKLLIQFQNNGVVDDSQLPKDRFSAERLKGVDSTLKIQPAKLEDSAVYLCAISSGSINEQFFGPGTRLTVL.

The chain has TRBV27 and TRBJ2-1; 14 bases match TRBD2. Trimming at V came to 5 bases and at J to 10 bases, leaving 10 bases not matched to a gene. CDR1 MNHEY and CDR2 SMNVEV come from the germline V gene (reference sequence). This CDR3 is 16 amino acids long. The DNA for the CDR3 is TGTGCCAGCAGTCTCTCCGGGACTAGCGGGAGAAGCGAGCAGTTCTTC. It specifies CASSLSGTSGRSEQFF.